This T cell receptor (beta chain) was observed in a study of Graves' ophthalmopathy and Graves' hyperthyroidism. Study-level information: Untreated patients at initial diagnosis provided peripheral blood.

Amplifying from RNA transcripts, the study obtained TCR beta CDR3 regions. HTBI primers served in a first-round RT-PCR, which a second-round multiplex PCR followed. TCRdb reprocessed the multiplex PCR reads with MiXCR, giving one entry per CDR3 protein. Seen here are 170,000 or so distinct CDR3 sequences, 30% to 45% observed once, and the top ten hold around 5.5%. Certain patients were not enrolled. These were patients with other autoimmune diseases, uncontrolled infections, pregnancy or lactation. This CDR3 has 13 amino acids. Between the trimmed V and J ends, which lost 4 bases and 6 bases, there was a span of 12 bases. Germline assignment: CDR1 LNHNV and CDR2 YYDKDF (reference sequence). The sample holds many counts of this clonotype.

The receptor was derived from a woman aged 40-49 years with Graves' ophthalmopathy. The sequenced material came from peripheral blood. This chain joins TRBV15 and TRBJ2-5, with D maybe TRBD1 (5 bases). The CDR3 sequence: CATSNRGQKTQYF. CDR3 DNA: TGTGCCACCAGCAATAGGGGCCAGAAGACCCAGTACTTC.